These 32 T cell receptor beta chains were sequenced from one sample in a study of T-cell memory formation after mild COVID-19. Each CDR3 protein is one row after TCRdb ran MiXCR on the 5' RACE reads. The data contain some 62,000 distinct CDR3 sequences, about 9.4% of them singletons. Sequencing input: PBMCs or a T cell subset sorted from them (not recorded which). These TCRs come from a man in his late teens or twenties who had mild COVID-19 (a few samples of this study predate the infection). Cell type and time point are not known.

The rearrangement uses TRBV9 and TRBJ2-1; D call uncertain. Germline CDR1 is SGDLS and CDR2 is YYNGEE. The CDR3 is 12 residues long. V shed 3 bases and J shed 7 bases, with 8 bases lying between them. CDR3 sequence: CASSALENEQFF. The CDR3 nucleotides are TGTGCCAGCAGCGCCCTTGAGAATGAGCAGTTCTTC.

The chain combines TRBV4-1 with TRBJ2-5; tentative D call: TRBD2 (5 bases). V lost 2 bases, J lost 4 bases, and 11 bases lay in between. The germline CDR1 and CDR2 sequences are MGHRA and YSYEKL. CDR3 length: 14 residues. The CDR3 DNA reads TGCGCCAGCAGCCAACGGGGTCAATCAGAGACCCAGTACTTC. It translates to CASSQRGQSETQYF.

This sequence joins TRBV6-5 and TRBJ1-1, with D uncertain. This CDR3 is built from 15 residues. Per germline, CDR1 MNHEY and CDR2 SVGAGI. Trimming removed 2 bases at V and 0 bases at J, with 10 bases between. CDR3 loop: CASSYHSSMNTEAFF. CDR3 sequence (DNA): TGTGCCAGCAGTTACCACAGTTCCATGAACACTGAAGCTTTCTTT.

This clonotype was recorded a few times. This chain links TRBV20-1 with TRBJ2-5, with 11 bases fitting TRBD1. CDR3 length: 14 residues. The ends lost 6 bases at V and 4 bases at J; junction bases unmatched: 7. Per the germline V gene, CDR1 is DFQATT and CDR2 is SNEGSKA (reference sequence). In DNA form, the CDR3 reads TGCAGTGCCCCGGGACAGGGGGACCGAGAGACCCAGTACTTC. Its translation: CSAPGQGDRETQYF.

This clonotype was counted only a few times. The genes are TRBV12-3 or TRBV12-4 and TRBJ1-5; possibly TRBD1 for D (6 bases). The CDR3 is 12 amino acids. The ends were cut back, 9 bases at V and 7 bases at J, with 13 bases in the middle. CDR3 sequence reads: CARGRGEQPQHF. Here the CDR3 DNA reads TGTGCCAGAGGGAGGGGGGAACAGCCCCAGCATTTT.

This clonotype showed up just a few times. The chain recombines TRBV12-3 or TRBV12-4 with TRBJ2-7; D is unclear. Trimming cost V 4 bases and J 4 bases, with 11 bases left between them. The CDR3 is 13 residues long. CDR3 in amino acids: CASSSTSMYEQYV. DNA of the CDR3: TGTGCCAGCAGTTCAACAAGTATGTACGAGCAGTACGTC.

The sample holds a few counts of this clonotype. The chain combines TRBV12-3 or TRBV12-4 with TRBJ1-1; weak D call: TRBD1 (6 bases). V was clipped by 5 bases and J by 1 base, with 17 bases between them. The CDR3 loop spans 16 amino acids. CDR3 region: CASSQTRGAGNTEAFF. The CDR3 DNA is TGTGCCAGCAGTCAGACCAGGGGCGCGGGGAACACTGAAGCTTTCTTT.

The chain couples TRBV18 to TRBJ2-7, with D possibly matching TRBD1 (6 bases). CDR3 length: 15 amino acids. Germline V lookup: CDR1 KGHSH, CDR2 LQKENI. Trimming stripped 3 bases from V and 5 bases from J, with 17 bases between. CDR3 in amino acids: CASSPGASTTHEQYF. The CDR3 DNA reads TGTGCCAGCTCACCGGGGGCCAGCACCACCCACGAGCAGTACTTC. The full variable domain, with the rest looked up from reference TRBV18 and TRBJ2-7, is NAGVMQNPRHLVRRRGQEARLRCSPMKGHSHVYWYRQLPEEGLKFMVYLQKENIIDESGMPKERFSAEFPKEGPSILRIQQVVRGDSAAYFCASSPGASTTHEQYFGPGTRLTVT.

This clonotype turned up a few times. The chain employs TRBV23-1 and TRBJ1-4, with D tentatively TRBD1 (5 bases). TRBV23-1 is reported as an ORF; its role is uncertain. The CDR3 has 15 residues. Trimming cost V 11 bases and J 0 bases, with 16 bases left between them. CDR3 sequence reads: CAGARGTATNEKLFF. In DNA, the CDR3 is TGCGCCGGCGCTAGGGGTACTGCAACTAATGAAAAACTGTTTTTT.

This clonotype was recorded once. V is TRBV3-1 and J is TRBJ2-2; 10 bases match TRBD2. The ends lost 4 bases at V and 4 bases at J; junction bases unmatched: 6. Germline V gives CDR1 LGHDT, CDR2 YNNKEL (reference sequence). The CDR3 has 16 residues. Written as DNA, the CDR3 is TGTGCCAGCAGCCTGCTAGCGGGGGTGACCACCGGGGAGCTGTTTTTT. It specifies CASSLLAGVTTGELFF.

Only a few counts were recorded for this clonotype. The rearrangement links TRBV6-5 to TRBJ1-2, with a possible D match to TRBD1 (5 bases). V lost 4 bases, J lost 6 bases, and 18 bases lay in between. The CDR3 covers 15 residues. The germline V gene has CDR1 MNHEY and CDR2 SVGAGI. The CDR3 sequence is CASSFLAGTRHGYTF. DNA for the CDR3: TGTGCCAGCAGTTTTCTCGCCGGGACTAGGCATGGCTACACCTTC.

V usage is TRBV7-2 and J usage is TRBJ2-6, with 8 nucleotides matching TRBD1. The CDR3 covers 17 residues. Germline-derived CDR1 and CDR2 are SGHTA and FQGNSA. J was trimmed by 6 bases and V by 6 bases; bases with no gene match: 13. CDR3 residues: CASSWTGMGVEANVLTF. The DNA for the CDR3 is TGTGCCAGCAGTTGGACAGGGATGGGAGTAGAGGCCAACGTCCTGACTTTC.

Comments on this clonotype: A much larger clone differs from this one at a single base, so this may be a read error. V is TRBV11-3 and J is TRBJ2-1, with 10 bases identical to TRBD2. Germline V gene sequence: CDR1 SGHNT, CDR2 YENEEA. Losses at the gene ends were 2 bases for V and 2 bases for J; bases not matched to a gene: 0. The CDR3 length is 15 residues. This CDR3 is CASSLTSGAYNEQFF. The CDR3 coding sequence is TGTGCCAGCAGCTTAACTAGCGGGGCCTACAATGAGCAGTTCTTC.

The V and J genes are TRBV28 and TRBJ2-7; the D gene is possibly TRBD2 (6 bases). Germline V lookup: CDR1 MDHEN, CDR2 SYDVKM. The CDR3 length is 12 residues. Trimming cost V 10 bases and J 6 bases, with 16 bases left between them. CDR3 DNA sequence: TGTGCCACCGGGAGAGTCCCAACCGAGCAGTACGTC. Its translation is CATGRVPTEQYV.

This clonotype has at least ten counts. This chain joins TRBV5-1 and TRBJ2-1, with D maybe TRBD2 (6 bases). The CDR3 spans 14 residues. Germline-derived CDR1 and CDR2 are SGHRS and YFSETQ. Deletions cut 2 bases from V and 4 bases from J, with 10 bases between. As DNA, the CDR3 is TGCGCCAGCAGCTTCGGGGCGGGGTACAATGAGCAGTTCTTC. Its translation: CASSFGAGYNEQFF.

The chain carries TRBV15 and TRBJ2-3, with unresolved D. The V end was cut by 1 base, the J end by 2 bases, with 10 bases between. CDR1 is LNHNV and CDR2 is YYDKDF in the germline V gene (reference sequence). CDR3 length: 15 residues. Here the CDR3 reads CATSRAEPNTDTQYF. DNA of the CDR3: TGTGCCACCAGCAGAGCTGAACCCAACACAGATACGCAGTATTTT. The full variable domain, rest sourced from reference TRBV15 and TRBJ2-3, is DAMVIQNPRYQVTQFGKPVTLSCSQTLNHNVMYWYQQKSSQAPKLLFHYYDKDFNNEADTPDNFQSRRPNTSFCFLDIRSPGLGDTAMYLCATSRAEPNTDTQYFGPGTRLTVL.

The rearrangement joins TRBV28 to TRBJ2-7; D is undetermined. Germline CDR1 reads MDHEN; CDR2 reads SYDVKM. This CDR3 comprises 11 residues. The V gene lost 5 bases and the J gene lost 4 bases, with 6 bases spanning the gap. CDR3 residues: CASSHGYEQYV. The CDR3, as DNA: TGTGCCAGCAGTCATGGATACGAGCAGTACGTC.

The chain carries TRBV7-9 and TRBJ1-2; D is possibly TRBD1 (5 bases). This CDR3 is built from 15 residues. The V end lost 5 bases, the J end lost 0 bases, and 13 bases lay between the germline ends. Germline V gene sequence: CDR1 SEHNR, CDR2 FQNEAQ (reference sequence). The CDR3 loop reads CASSVNRKSNYGYTF. The CDR3 coding sequence is TGTGCCAGCAGCGTTAACAGGAAGTCTAACTATGGCTACACCTTC.

Only a few counts were recorded for this clonotype. The chain is built from TRBV5-1 and TRBJ2-1; 9 bases map to TRBD2. The CDR3 runs 15 residues. Germline lookup yields CDR1 SGHRS and CDR2 YFSETQ. J was trimmed by 7 bases and V by 0 bases; bases with no gene match: 5. CDR3 amino acids: CASSLVSGGLNEQFF. The CDR3 region has the DNA TGCGCCAGCAGCTTGGTTAGCGGGGGCCTAAATGAGCAGTTCTTC.

A single count supports this clonotype. A much larger clone lies one base from this, so it may be a read error. CDR3 sequence reads: CASSQRLISGANVLTF. CDR3 nucleotides: TGCGCCAGCAGCCAACGGCTTATCTCTGGGGCCAACGTCCTGACTTTC. The chain joins TRBV5-1 to TRBJ2-6; D is undetermined. The CDR3 sequence is 16 residues long. Germline V gene sequence: CDR1 SGHRS, CDR2 YFSETQ. V gave up 4 bases and J gave up 0 bases, with 11 bases separating them. The full variable domain, rest sourced from reference TRBV5-1 and TRBJ2-6, is KAGVTQTPRYLIKTRGQQVTLSCSPISGHRSVSWYQQTPGQGLQFLFEYFSETQRNKGNFPGRFSGRQFSNSRSEMNVSTLELGDSALYLCASSQRLISGANVLTFGAGSRLTVL.

V usage is TRBV20-1 and J usage is TRBJ2-3; no clear D gene. The CDR3 totals 14 residues. V lost 0 bases and J 0 bases, leaving 7 bases between the germline ends. CDR1 DFQATT and CDR2 SNEGSKA come from the germline V gene (reference sequence). The CDR3 is CSARDPASTDTQYF. The CDR3, as DNA: TGCAGTGCTAGAGATCCGGCAAGCACAGATACGCAGTATTTT.

The J gene is TRBJ2-2, the V gene TRBV7-9, with 7 bases matching TRBD2. Germline V CDR1 and CDR2: SEHNR, FQNEAQ (reference sequence). V lost 1 base to trimming and J lost 4 bases; unmatched junction nucleotides: 3. The CDR3 is made up of 15 amino acids. The CDR3 region has the DNA TGTGCCAGCAGCTTAGGAGCGGGGTTCACCGGGGAGCTGTTTTTT. It specifies CASSLGAGFTGELFF.

This clonotype was observed a handful of times. This chain connects TRBV19 to TRBJ2-5; the D is unclear. The germline CDR1 and CDR2 sequences are LNHDA and SQIVND (reference sequence). The CDR3 spans 15 residues. Trimming removed 4 bases from V and 2 bases from J, with 14 bases in between. The CDR3 protein is CASSTHRQGQETQYF. As DNA, the CDR3 is TGTGCCAGTAGTACCCATCGGCAAGGTCAAGAGACCCAGTACTTC. Combining the CDR3 with reference TRBV19 and TRBJ2-5 gives the whole variable domain DGGITQSPKYLFRKEGQNVTLSCEQNLNHDAMYWYRQDPGQGLRLIYYSQIVNDFQKGDIAEGYSVSREKKESFPLTVTSAQKNPTAFYLCASSTHRQGQETQYFGPGTRLLVL.

The chain combines TRBV10-1 with TRBJ2-2, with D perhaps TRBD1 (6 bases). The CDR3 runs to 15 residues. V lost 5 bases and J lost 4, with 14 bases in between. Germline V gene data show CDR1 as WNHNN and CDR2 as SYGVQD (reference sequence). The CDR3 DNA follows: TGCGCCAGCAGTCAACAGGGCCGGGGCACCGGGGAGCTGTTTTTT. This gives the protein CASSQQGRGTGELFF.

This clonotype appeared a few times. The J gene is TRBJ1-4, the V gene TRBV12-3 or TRBV12-4, with TRBD1 matching 7 bases. J was trimmed by 8 bases and V by 6 bases; bases with no gene match: 12. The CDR3 covers 15 residues. CDR3 in DNA: TGTGCCAGCAGCAACAGGGGAGGGGTGAGGGAAAAACTGTTTTTT. It yields the protein CASSNRGGVREKLFF.

This clonotype was observed at least ten times. The V and J genes are TRBV7-3 and TRBJ2-2, with a possible D match to TRBD2 (6 bases). Trimming pared 5 bases from V and 2 bases from J, leaving 9 bases between. CDR1 is SGHTA and CDR2 is FQGTGA in the germline V gene. This CDR3 contains 14 residues. Here the CDR3 reads CASSPGGNTGELFF. The CDR3 DNA reads TGTGCCAGCAGCCCCGGGGGAAACACCGGGGAGCTGTTTTTT.

By share, this clonotype counts as medium-sized. The genes are TRBV4-3 and TRBJ1-5; TRBD1 matches at 7 bases. The CDR3 runs 16 residues. V shed 2 bases, J shed 6 bases, and the junction held 10 bases outside the gene matches. Germline CDR1 and CDR2: LGHNA and YSLEER. CDR3 protein: CASSQNGEGASQPQHF. DNA of the CDR3: TGCGCCAGCAGCCAAAATGGTGAGGGGGCGAGTCAGCCCCAGCATTTT.

The chain has TRBV5-1 and TRBJ2-3; 13 nucleotides line up with TRBD2. The germline gives CDR1 SGHRS, CDR2 YFSETQ. This CDR3 spans 16 amino acids. The V segment lost 3 bases and the J segment 2 bases; nucleotides outside the gene matches: 3. Here the CDR3 DNA reads TGCGCCAGCAGCTCGGGACTAGCGGGGCTCACAGATACGCAGTATTTT. This gives the protein CASSSGLAGLTDTQYF.

The chain recombines TRBV5-1 with TRBJ1-6, with a weak D call TRBD1 (5 bases). The CDR3 totals 15 residues. Germline-derived CDR1 and CDR2 are SGHRS and YFSETQ. V was pared by 0 bases and J by 5 bases, with 9 bases between. CDR3 DNA sequence: TGCGCCAGCAGCTTGGATGGGGGGAATAATTCACCCCTCCACTTT. It translates to CASSLDGGNNSPLHF. Using reference TRBV5-1 and TRBJ1-6 for the parts outside the CDR3, the full variable domain is KAGVTQTPRYLIKTRGQQVTLSCSPISGHRSVSWYQQTPGQGLQFLFEYFSETQRNKGNFPGRFSGRQFSNSRSEMNVSTLELGDSALYLCASSLDGGNNSPLHFGNGTRLTVT.

About this clonotype: One end of the junction does not line up with germline, which may come from a read error. The rearrangement links TRBV7-7 to TRBJ1-4; D call uncertain. The CDR3 length is 15 residues. From germline, CDR1 is SSHAT and CDR2 FNYEAQ (reference sequence). CDR3 amino acids: CASSLLGGSNEKLFF. In DNA form, the CDR3 reads TGTGCTAGCAGCTTATTGGGAGGATCTAATGAAAAACTGTTTTTT.

As to this clonotype: The junction departs from the called germline gene at one end, perhaps through a read error. The chain has TRBV5-1 and TRBJ2-4; possible D gene TRBD1, 6 bases. From germline, CDR1 is SGHRS and CDR2 YFSETQ. The length of the CDR3 is 15 residues. The CDR3 DNA follows: TGCGCCAGCAGCTTGACAGGGCCGGACAAAAACCTTCAGTACTTC. Translating gives CASSLTGPDKNLQYF.

The DNA for the CDR3 is TGCGCCAGCAGGACGGACCCCTACAATGAGCAGTTCTTC. Its translation is CASRTDPYNEQFF. The J gene is TRBJ2-1, the V gene TRBV5-1; D ambiguous. This CDR3 is built from 13 residues. Germline CDR1 is SGHRS and CDR2 is YFSETQ. With 5 bases removed from V and 2 bases from J, the gap between germline ends came to 8 bases.